The present T cell receptor (beta chain) was sequenced within a study of blood T cell repertoires in COVID-19. As for the study in general: Material from acute and convalescent COVID-19 was sourced from the United States, Italy and Spain. PBMCs, B-cell-depleted T cells, or T cells were the source of the cDNA or gDNA that made up the material.

The ends were cut back, 6 bases at V and 3 bases at J, with 9 bases in the middle. The CDR3 totals 13 residues. In the original workflow: Quantification of nucleated cells was approximated via reference gene primer amplification. This table comes from immunoSEQ multiplex PCR, and its TCRdb copy is limited to in-frame clones, with some not included. That table is the source of V, J and clone size, and D and trimming were worked out from the DNA. The data show under 150,000 clones, 80% to 90% seen once. The sequenced sample was peripheral blood. The receptor comes from a woman aged 55-70 years with active COVID-19. The J gene is TRBJ1-5, the V gene TRBV12-3 or TRBV12-4; D gene unclear. The CDR3: CASSPRLNQPQHF. CDR3 DNA sequence: TGTGCCAGCAGCCCTAGACTCAATCAGCCCCAGCATTTT.